The 10 T cell receptor beta chains below were found in one sample sequenced in a study of regulatory T cells in long-lasting Graves disease. Time point reported: newly diagnosed GD, antithyroid drugs for less than 3 months. PBMCs were the source of the RNA used for TCR sequencing. Libraries of TCR beta came from iRepertoire HTBI primers plus Arm-PCR of CDR3 regions. TCRdb re-analysed the multiplex PCR reads in MiXCR, keeping a single row per CDR3 protein. The sample contains some 220,000 distinct CDR3 sequences, around 19% of which appear only once. These same data were also listed under a study on T cells in Graves' hyperthyroidism and ophthalmopathy.

The source was peripheral blood mononuclear cells (PBMCs), collected at new diagnosis, from a patient treated with antithyroid drugs. Receptor source: a woman in her twenties or thirties with Graves disease.

This clonotype was seen at least ten times. The chain combines TRBV27 with TRBJ2-7; D is possibly TRBD2 (6 bases). The V gene lost 6 bases and the J gene lost 3 bases, with 12 bases spanning the gap. The CDR3 has 13 residues. Germline assignment: CDR1 MNHEY and CDR2 SMNVEV (reference sequence). The CDR3 bases are TGTGCCAGCAGCCCGGGACTCAACTACGAGCAGTACTTC. Translating gives CASSPGLNYEQYF.

This clonotype showed up just a few times. The genes are TRBV15 and TRBJ2-1; the match to TRBD2 covers 12 bases. The CDR3 runs to 16 residues. The V gene end was trimmed by 7 bases and the J gene end by 2 bases; junction bases not matched to a gene: 6. From germline, CDR1 is LNHNV and CDR2 YYDKDF (reference sequence). The CDR3 is CATMTSGGDTYNEQFF. The CDR3 nucleotides read TGTGCCACCATGACTAGCGGGGGTGACACCTACAATGAGCAGTTCTTC.

The chain joins TRBV2 to TRBJ1-2; D remains ambiguous. V lost 3 bases and J lost 6, with 11 bases in between. This CDR3 has 13 residues. Germline V CDR1 and CDR2: SNHLY, FYNNEI. The CDR3 DNA is TGTGCCAGCAGTGACTTCCTGAGCGATGGCTACACCTTC. The encoded protein is CASSDFLSDGYTF.

The rearrangement links TRBV2 to TRBJ2-3, with 7 nucleotides matching TRBD1. The CDR3 contains 16 residues. In germline, CDR1 is SNHLY, CDR2 FYNNEI. V lost 7 bases, J lost 2 bases, and 12 bases stayed unmatched. The DNA of the CDR3 is TGTGCCAGCACCTTTGACGGGCAGGGGGTCACAGATACGCAGTATTTT. Residues: CASTFDGQGVTDTQYF.

This clonotype was seen only a few times. The V call is TRBV28, the J call TRBJ2-7; D is ambiguous. Trimming shortened V by 5 bases and J by 6 bases, and 14 bases separated the two germline ends. This CDR3 has 13 residues. CDR1 MDHEN and CDR2 SYDVKM come from the germline V gene. The chain's CDR3 is CASSQVWQSEQYF. The DNA of the CDR3 is TGTGCCAGCAGTCAAGTCTGGCAGTCCGAGCAGTACTTC.

The J gene is TRBJ2-1, the V gene TRBV29-1; no definite D call. In germline, CDR1 is SQVTM, CDR2 ANQGSEA. This CDR3 is 11 amino acids long. Trimming shortened V by 5 bases and J by 5 bases, and 7 bases separated the two germline ends. The chain's CDR3 is CSVRYDNEQFF. CDR3 bases: TGCAGCGTTCGATACGACAATGAGCAGTTCTTC.

In this sample, this clonotype turned up many times. The rearrangement joins TRBV6-2 or TRBV6-3 to TRBJ2-3, with 8 nucleotides matching TRBD2. J was trimmed by 1 base and V by 0 bases; bases with no gene match: 6. Germline V lookup: CDR1 MNHEY, CDR2 SVGEGT. The length of the CDR3 is 17 residues. CDR3 nucleotide sequence: TGTGCCAGCAGTTACTCGGGGCGGGGGGATGGCACAGATACGCAGTATTTT. It specifies CASSYSGRGDGTDTQYF.

At least ten counts were recorded for this clonotype. V and J are TRBV3-1 and TRBJ1-5, with unresolved D. Trimming left V 4 bases short and J 7 bases short, with 14 bases between. CDR1 is LGHDT, CDR2 YNNKEL, per germline (reference sequence). The CDR3 has 14 amino acids. The CDR3: CASSLSGVKQPQHF. CDR3 coding DNA: TGTGCCAGCAGCCTATCCGGGGTGAAACAGCCCCAGCATTTT.

This clonotype has at least ten counts. The V call is TRBV2, the J call TRBJ2-5, with D perhaps matching TRBD1 or TRBD2 (5 bases each). There are 16 residues in the CDR3. CDR1 is SNHLY and CDR2 is FYNNEI in the germline V gene. Trimming took 3 bases from V and 5 from J, leaving 19 bases between them. The CDR3 coding sequence is TGTGCCAGCAGTGAGCCGGGACGGAGAAGTGGGGAGACCCAGTACTTC. Its translation: CASSEPGRRSGETQYF.

The chain has TRBV12-3 or TRBV12-4 and TRBJ1-1; 7 bases fit TRBD1. CDR3 length equals 13 residues. V dropped 6 bases and J dropped 6; count of bases not matched to a gene: 7. CDR3 in DNA: TGTGCCAGCAGCGCCTTCCAGGGGGCTGAAGCTTTCTTT. Protein product: CASSAFQGAEAFF.